A single sample gave rise to the 19 T cell receptor beta chains below, sequenced in a study of blood T cell repertoires in COVID-19. Here immunoSEQ multiplex PCR was the method, and the copy in TCRdb shows in-frame clones only, minus some. The sample contains approximately 280,000 clones, approximately 91% of which appear only once. Material for sequencing was peripheral blood. The origin of the receptors is an older woman with acute or convalescent COVID-19.

V and J are TRBV4-1 and TRBJ2-3; no reliable D call. Germline V CDR1 and CDR2: MGHRA, YSYEKL. Trimming pared 3 bases from V and 6 bases from J, leaving 10 bases between. The CDR3 is made up of 13 amino acids. The CDR3 DNA reads as TGCGCCAGCAGCCATGCTCCGCGTGATACGCAGTATTTT. Translated, it gives CASSHAPRDTQYF.

The rearrangement links TRBV7-9 to TRBJ2-3, with TRBD2 as a possible D gene (6 bases). Trimming took 5 bases from V and 5 from J, leaving 14 bases between them. In germline, CDR1 is SEHNR, CDR2 FQNEAQ (reference sequence). The CDR3 is made up of 14 amino acids. CDR3 in amino acids: CASSIWDFRDTQYF. CDR3 nucleotides: TGTGCCAGCAGCATCTGGGACTTCCGAGATACGCAGTATTTT.

This chain links TRBV5-1 with TRBJ1-5, with D maybe TRBD1 (6 bases). V was shortened by 1 base and J by 8 bases, with 13 bases between the two germline ends. The length of the CDR3 is 14 residues. Per germline, CDR1 SGHRS and CDR2 YFSETQ. CDR3 in DNA: TGCGCCAGCAGCTTGTATGGGGGCTGGAAGCCCCAGCATTTT. Its translation is CASSLYGGWKPQHF. The full variable domain, its missing parts supplied by reference TRBV5-1 and TRBJ1-5, is KAGVTQTPRYLIKTRGQQVTLSCSPISGHRSVSWYQQTPGQGLQFLFEYFSETQRNKGNFPGRFSGRQFSNSRSEMNVSTLELGDSALYLCASSLYGGWKPQHFGDGTRLSIL.

The chain joins TRBV5-4 to TRBJ2-7; 7 bases agree with TRBD2. The germline V gene has CDR1 SGHNT and CDR2 YYREEE (reference sequence). The length of the CDR3 is 14 residues. Losses at the gene ends were 0 bases for V and 2 bases for J; bases not matched to a gene: 2. The CDR3 coding sequence is TGTGCCAGCAGCTTGGAAGCGGGGACCTACGAGCAGTACTTC. Residues: CASSLEAGTYEQYF.

The chain is built from TRBV6-5 and TRBJ1-2, with a possible D match to TRBD1 (6 bases). The CDR3 sequence is 13 residues long. Germline V gene lookup returns CDR1 MNHEY and CDR2 SVGAGI. Trimming left V 7 bases short and J 6 bases short, with 15 bases between. The CDR3, as DNA: TGTGCCAGCACCCAGGGGACCCACGATGGCTACACCTTC. As protein: CASTQGTHDGYTF.

The chain combines TRBV5-5 with TRBJ1-2, with TRBD1 matching 11 bases. J lost 1 base, V lost 2 bases, and 7 bases had no gene match. Germline values: CDR1 SGHKS, CDR2 YYEKEE (reference sequence). CDR3 size: 17 residues. In DNA form, the CDR3 reads TGTGCCAGCAGCTTTTCGGACAGGGGGCGAGGTAACTATGGCTACACCTTC. Translation gives CASSFSDRGRGNYGYTF.

This clone occurred a few times. V gene TRBV9 combines with J gene TRBJ1-2; D not resolved. The CDR3 covers 14 residues. Germline CDR1 is SGDLS and CDR2 is YYNGEE. Between the trimmed V and J ends, which lost 1 base and 0 bases, there was a span of 7 bases. This CDR3 reads CASSVQAANYGYTF. The DNA of the CDR3 is TGTGCCAGCAGCGTACAAGCTGCTAACTATGGCTACACCTTC.

The chain has TRBV10-2 and TRBJ1-1; D is perhaps TRBD1 (6 bases). Deletions cut 3 bases from V and 5 bases from J, with 10 bases between. The CDR3 covers 13 residues. Germline CDR1 is WSHSY and CDR2 is SAAADI. The CDR3 region is CASSDRQGTEAFF. The CDR3 nucleotides read TGCGCCAGCAGTGATAGGCAGGGGACTGAAGCTTTCTTT.

V gene TRBV3-1 (or the pseudogene TRBV3-2) combines with J gene TRBJ2-5, with 12 bases identical to TRBD2. This CDR3 has 15 residues. Losses at the gene ends were 4 bases for V and 4 bases for J; bases not matched to a gene: 4. Germline V gene sequence: CDR1 LGHDT, CDR2 YNNKEL (reference sequence). DNA of the CDR3: TGTGCCAGCAGCCCTCAACTAGCGGGAGGAGAGACCCAGTACTTC. Translated, it gives CASSPQLAGGETQYF.

This clone was picked up a small number of times. The rearrangement joins TRBV19 to TRBJ2-1; 7 bases align to TRBD1. CDR3 length: 13 amino acids. Germline CDR1 and CDR2: LNHDA and SQIVND (reference sequence). With V trimmed by 5 bases and J by 8 bases, 6 bases remained unmatched. The CDR3 DNA sequence: TGTGCCAGTAGTGCTCCCGACAGGGATGAGCAGTTCTTC. Amino acids: CASSAPDRDEQFF.

CDR3 nucleotide sequence: TGTGCCATCAGTTCCAACGTGGGACTAGCGGGGGTCCGCGTGGGAGATACGCAGTATTTT. Its protein product is CAISSNVGLAGVRVGDTQYF. The chain employs TRBV10-3 and TRBJ2-3, with 14 positions matching TRBD2. CDR1 is ENHRY and CDR2 is SYGVKD in the germline V gene. This CDR3 region has 20 residues. The ends lost 5 bases at V and 5 bases at J; junction bases unmatched: 18.

The chain uses TRBV4-1 and TRBJ1-1; no reliable D call. The CDR3 length is 13 residues. The germline gives CDR1 MGHRA, CDR2 YSYEKL. Trimming removed 1 base from V and 4 bases from J, with 7 bases in between. The CDR3 here is CASSQGSVTEAFF. The CDR3 region has the DNA TGCGCCAGCAGCCAAGGGTCGGTCACTGAAGCTTTCTTT.

The rearrangement joins TRBV7-6 to TRBJ1-6; 7 bases line up with TRBD1. Germline values: CDR1 SGHVS, CDR2 FNYEAQ. The CDR3 has 13 amino acids. Losses at the gene ends were 6 bases for V and 10 bases for J; bases not matched to a gene: 6. The CDR3 is CASSRDSLSPLHF. In nucleotides, the CDR3 is TGTGCCAGCAGTCGGGACAGCCTGTCACCCCTCCACTTT. Together with reference TRBV7-6 and TRBJ1-6, the CDR3 gives the full variable domain: GAGVSQSPRYKVTKRGQDVALRCDPISGHVSLYWYRQALGQGPEFLTYFNYEAQQDKSGLPNDRFSAERPEGSISTLTIQRTEQRDSAMYRCASSRDSLSPLHFGNGTRLTVT.

This clone has only one observation. The genes are TRBV27 and TRBJ1-1, with D tentatively TRBD1 (5 bases). The CDR3 has 11 amino acids. V was pared by 7 bases and J by 8 bases, with 11 bases between. Germline CDR1 and CDR2: MNHEY and SMNVEV (reference sequence). The CDR3 DNA follows: TGTGCCAGCACCGACAGAGGAGAAGCTTTCTTT. It translates to CASTDRGEAFF.

V gene TRBV29-1 combines with J gene TRBJ2-2, with 8 bases fitting TRBD2. The J segment lost 7 bases and the V segment lost 5 bases, leaving 12 bases of the junction unmatched. CDR1 is SQVTM, CDR2 ANQGSEA, per germline. The CDR3 loop spans 15 amino acids. The CDR3 DNA reads TGCAGCGTTCGAGCCGGGGGGGCCGAGAGCGGGGAGCTGTTTTTT. Translating gives CSVRAGGAESGELFF.

This sequence joins TRBV27 and TRBJ2-7; D may be TRBD1 (6 bases). This CDR3 region has 14 residues. The germline CDR1 and CDR2 sequences are MNHEY and SMNVEV (reference sequence). Trimming removed 8 bases at V and 0 bases at J, with 14 bases between. CDR3 loop: CASATGLSSYEQYF. CDR3 sequence (DNA): TGTGCCAGCGCCACAGGGCTGAGCTCCTACGAGCAGTACTTC.

The DNA of the CDR3 is TGTGCCAGCAGTAAGACCGGGACAGGGTACTACGAGCAGTACTTC. This sequence encodes CASSKTGTGYYEQYF. The V call is TRBV28, the J call TRBJ2-7; TRBD1 agrees at 9 bases. Germline CDR1 and CDR2: MDHEN and SYDVKM. The junction had 8 bases not matched to a gene; V was cut back by 5 bases and J by 3 bases. The CDR3 has 15 amino acids.

The V call is TRBV7-9, the J call TRBJ2-3; 9 bases are a match to TRBD1. Trimming at V came to 5 bases and at J to 8 bases, leaving 5 bases not matched to a gene. The CDR3 spans 13 residues. The germline V gene has CDR1 SEHNR and CDR2 FQNEAQ (reference sequence). For the CDR3, the DNA is TGTGCCAGCAGCCTAACAGGGGGCGGTACGCAGTATTTT. It translates to CASSLTGGGTQYF.

The chain has TRBV20-1 and TRBJ2-1; 13 positions agree with TRBD2. V trimming: 3 bases; J trimming: 5 bases; junction bases outside the gene matches: 7. The CDR3 sequence is 16 residues long. The germline V gene encodes CDR1 DFQATT and CDR2 SNEGSKA (reference sequence). The CDR3 loop reads CSASGSTSGRNNEQFF. The CDR3 coding sequence is TGCAGTGCTAGTGGCTCGACTAGCGGGAGGAACAATGAGCAGTTCTTC.